This T cell receptor (beta chain) appears in the sequencing data of a study of T-cell memory formation after mild COVID-19. Whole-study results and caveats: Pre-infection memory showed some responding clones, and this suggested that cross-reactive memory joined.

TCRdb re-analysed the 5' RACE reads in MiXCR, keeping a single row per CDR3 protein. The repertoire holds some 68,000 distinct CDR3 sequences, with 16% as singletons. The CDR3 runs to 15 residues. The J segment lost 2 bases and the V segment lost 5 bases, leaving 3 bases of the junction unmatched. Per germline, CDR1 SEHNR and CDR2 FQNEAQ (reference sequence). As concerns this clonotype: Its antigen is unknown.

The receptor's source is an adult woman who had mild COVID-19 (a few samples of this study predate the infection). Cell type and time point are not known. The sequenced sample consisted of PBMCs or a T cell subset sorted from them (not recorded which). The chain employs TRBV7-9 and TRBJ2-7, with TRBD2 identical over 13 bases. CDR3 in DNA: TGTGCCAGCAGCCTCGGGACTAGCGGGACCTACGAGCAGTACTTC. It encodes CASSLGTSGTYEQYF.